This entry is about one T cell receptor (beta chain). Judged by its sample share, this clonotype qualifies as medium-sized (0.01 to 0.1%). Its specific antigen is unknown. Base-call qualities are not available, and no considerably larger clone is one nucleotide away. The data belong to a study of HIV-infected patients and healthy controls (dated by TCRdb to the mid-2010s). Turning to the overall study: CD4 counts were modestly but significantly increased in about 85% of the 16 patients after three months of therapy, but they remained below normal ranges. The CD4:CD8 ratio rose slightly, whereas CD8 counts showed no consistent shift during early therapy. Viral load became undetectable in about 70% of the 16 patients by the second bleed and in all patients after a further year of therapy. Patients exhibited no overall T-cell lymphocytopenia, and total CDR3 counts per chain were not significantly different from those of controls. The study tested whether deep TCR repertoire sequencing of HIV patients' small blood samples could capture immune perturbation and reconstitution.

Follow-up blood from HIV-infected patients was collected roughly three months, about 14 weeks, after antiretroviral therapy began. Whole blood was used without cell fractionation, so all unsorted peripheral T cells were reflected in the repertoire. An approximately 2.3 ml sample of peripheral blood was drawn into Tempus tubes for RNA extraction. Treatment interruptions were among the grounds for excluding patients from enrollment, as were febrile or AIDS-related illness, tumors, hepatitis B or C coinfection, immunomodulatory therapy and recent vaccination. The TURBO-DNase kit was used to remove leftover genomic DNA, and GLOBINclear was used to deplete globin mRNA. Cut back by 4 bases and 1 base, the V and J ends lie 17 bases apart. From the cysteine through the phenylalanine, the CDR3 covers 16 amino acids. Only the CDR3 portion is preserved as DNA: 48 bases, with reading frame beginning at the first base. CDR1 SGHRS and CDR2 YFSETQ were looked up in the germline V gene.

Paper-wide results and their limitations: More CDR3s were shared between individuals among healthy controls than among HIV+ patients, as measured by Jaccard index and by the count of highly shared sequences. During therapy, HIV-associated CDR3s significantly decreased in frequency, while CMV-associated CDR3s did not change significantly, though most became more frequent. Only 2 to 4 months of therapy was reflected in the treated samples, a period arguably too short to observe immune reconstitution given low adult thymic output. Donor HLA types were not determined in the study. HIV-infected repertoires had significantly higher mean Gini indices than controls, possibly reflecting oligoclonality. Roughly threefold more distinct CDR3s and higher Shannon diversity were observed in healthy control repertoires than in untreated HIV+ repertoires. Significantly different mean usage between HIV-infected patients and controls was observed for eight alpha and eight beta V genes. The pairing of alpha and beta chains was not determined in the samples. MAIT cell alpha-chain CDR3s were present at high frequency in healthy controls but severely depleted in HIV+ repertoires. Unequal numbers of distinct sequences between patients and controls complicated comparisons, and size-matching overweighted rare events from HIV-infected data. The apparent post-therapy recovery of the Gini index in HIV-infected patients was not reproduced in size-matched repertoire data. A major limit on how widely the findings apply, in the view of the authors, was that only sixteen HIV-infected individuals were processed. The use of whole blood limited sequencing depth and precluded separation of the dynamics of distinct T-cell subpopulations. Slight age and sex profile differences between the study cohorts did not explain the observed diversity differences.

SuperScript III was used to reverse transcribe 500 ng RNA with primers targeting the alpha and beta constant regions. Separate alpha and beta chain libraries were generated by chain-specific third strand synthesis with multiplexing indices. The protocol used a single primer pair to amplify all rearrangements within a chain, which avoided primer bias, and attached molecular barcodes to each cDNA molecule. Purified cDNA was ligated with T4 RNA Ligase 1 onto a 5' RACE adapter bearing a random hexamer and the SP2 sequencing primer site. The authors primed second strand synthesis from the SP2 site with Phusion polymerase and used slow temperature ramps to favor optimal annealing. Two random hexamer sequences, both added before amplification and joined together, made up the 12-nucleotide barcode of each molecule. A short first PCR added P5 and P7 adapter elements plus a second index, followed by an approximately 23-cycle amplification PCR with P5s and P7 primers. A total of roughly 30 PCR cycles were applied to the libraries, which were quantified on a Qubit, sized on a Bioanalyzer, and diluted to 4 nM. Normalized libraries were sequenced on an Illumina MiSeq with 2 x 250 paired-end kits. Reverse transcription reactions underwent purification over MinElute columns, with elution into around 9.4 ul Tris-Cl. Adapter ligations were incubated for 20 to 25 hours at 16 degrees C and subsequently purified with AMPure XP beads at a 1:1 ratio. Processing in the source paper ran as follows. Demultiplexed FASTQ files were processed with a modified Decombinator that output V, J, insert and barcode information. Sequences that shared a barcode but differed from the dominant sequence were treated as errors and discarded, and barcodes were clustered at Levenshtein distance 3 and counted to estimate the original cDNA molecules. The R packages ineq, vegan, igraph and RCytoscape were used for downstream analyses, with IMGT nomenclature and CDR3 definitions applied. V gene usage was computed over distinct sequences, each TCR counted once to avoid skew from clonal expansion. Whenever two unique CDR3 amino acid sequences within a donor differed by a single Levenshtein edit, similarity networks linked them. In the repertoires, a search was made for a compiled set of published HIV-specific CDR3s (more than 85 alpha, 650 to 750 beta) and CMV-specific CDR3s (approximately 13 alpha, about 250 beta). Random subsampling to size-matched repertoires demonstrated that the decreased diversity in patients did not result from their lower sequence numbers. TCRdb passed the public sequencing reads through fastp at Q25 and MiXCR, retaining productive beta sequences. CDR3 protein sequences are deduplicated, and each keeps its most common genes and DNA. TCRdb's processing, not the authors' own work, is the source of the V and J calls. Recorded for this sample are 6,600 or so distinct CDR3 sequences; more than 7.5% of them occurred a single time. Just over 20% of the sample rests with the top ten.

The source was blood, collected during antiretroviral therapy. This TCR came from an adult with HIV infection. The chain employs TRBV5-1 and TRBJ1-1; 6 matching bases give a weak D call of TRBD1. The CDR3 in this case is CASSSIAGARNTEAFF. The nucleotide sequence is TGCGCCAGCAGCAGCATCGCGGGGGCAAGGAACACTGAAGCTTTCTTT.